The rows below give T cell receptor beta chains drawn from one sample of a study of shared clonotypes between healthy human individuals. Repertoires were generated with immunoSEQ multiplex PCR, while TCRdb's copy carries only in-frame clones and drops some. The table lists 2 million to 2.5 million clones, 80% to 95% of them singletons. Sequencing was done on a sample of naive CD4+ T cells from PBMCs. Receptors were obtained from a man between 18 and 35 years old in good health. Some clones in this sample may be carry-over from other donors' samples. Each CDR3 is given with its conserved first and last residue. The order of the fields is clone size, D gene, V gene, J gene, CDR3 protein, CDR3 DNA. The D gene is left open where the match is weak. Not all rows give a size; the values are once, few, many and, for expanded clones, a class.

clone size: .
D gene: TRBD2
V gene: TRBV11-1
J gene: TRBJ2-7
CDR3 protein: CASSPRREAYEQYF
CDR3 DNA: TGTGCCAGCAGCCCCCGACGGGAGGCCTACGAGCAGTACTTC

clone size: .
D gene: TRBD1
V gene: TRBV5-5
J gene: TRBJ1-2
CDR3 protein: CASSRSGGQGLYGYTF
CDR3 DNA: TGTGCCAGCAGCCGCTCAGGTGGACAGGGATTATATGGCTACACCTTC

clone size: .
D gene: TRBD2
V gene: TRBV4-1
J gene: TRBJ2-7
CDR3 protein: CASSRPTSGTYEQYF
CDR3 DNA: TGCGCCAGCAGCCGCCCTACTAGCGGAACCTACGAGCAGTACTTC

clone size: .
D gene: .
V gene: TRBV5-4
J gene: TRBJ2-2
CDR3 protein: CASSQYSHTGELFF
CDR3 DNA: TGTGCCAGCAGCCAATATAGTCACACCGGGGAGCTGTTTTTT

clone size: few
D gene: .
V gene: TRBV18
J gene: TRBJ1-2
CDR3 protein: CASSPPTGANGYTF
CDR3 DNA: TGTGCCAGCTCACCACCTACGGGGGCGAATGGCTACACCTTC

clone size: .
D gene: .
V gene: TRBV4-3
J gene: TRBJ2-3
CDR3 protein: CASSQDTSVSTDTQYF
CDR3 DNA: TGCGCCAGCAGCCAAGATACCAGCGTAAGCACAGATACGCAGTATTTT

clone size: .
D gene: .
V gene: TRBV6-6
J gene: TRBJ2-2
CDR3 protein: CASRTPLATNTGELFF
CDR3 DNA: TGTGCCAGCAGGACCCCGCTGGCGACGAACACCGGGGAGCTGTTTTTT

clone size: .
D gene: TRBD2
V gene: TRBV7-2
J gene: TRBJ2-7
CDR3 protein: CASSLGTSGNYEQYF
CDR3 DNA: TGTGCCAGCAGCTTAGGGACTAGCGGGAACTACGAGCAGTACTTC

clone size: .
D gene: TRBD2
V gene: TRBV5-6
J gene: TRBJ2-5
CDR3 protein: CASSYRTSGQETQYF
CDR3 DNA: TGTGCCAGCAGCTATAGGACTAGCGGACAAGAGACCCAGTACTTC

clone size: .
D gene: .
V gene: TRBV7-2
J gene: TRBJ1-5
CDR3 protein: CASSSHLWVQPQHF
CDR3 DNA: TGTGCCAGCAGCTCCCATTTGTGGGTTCAGCCCCAGCATTTT

clone size: .
D gene: .
V gene: TRBV19
J gene: TRBJ1-5
CDR3 protein: CASSRTPAYNQPQHF
CDR3 DNA: TGTGCCAGTAGTAGGACACCCGCGTACAATCAGCCCCAGCATTTT

clone size: .
D gene: .
V gene: TRBV7-3
J gene: TRBJ2-1
CDR3 protein: CASSLYGLSSNEQFF
CDR3 DNA: TGTGCCAGCAGCTTATATGGACTATCGTCCAATGAGCAGTTCTTC

clone size: .
D gene: .
V gene: TRBV5-1
J gene: TRBJ2-7
CDR3 protein: CASSLVVSVPPYEQYF
CDR3 DNA: TGCGCCAGCAGCCTCGTTGTTAGTGTACCACCGTACGAGCAGTACTTC

clone size: .
D gene: .
V gene: TRBV5-1
J gene: TRBJ1-1
CDR3 protein: CASSSLGRANTEAFF
CDR3 DNA: TGCGCCAGCAGCTCCCTCGGCAGGGCGAACACTGAAGCTTTCTTT

clone size: .
D gene: TRBD1
V gene: TRBV9
J gene: TRBJ1-2
CDR3 protein: CASSPGTGGQGYTF
CDR3 DNA: TGTGCCAGCAGCCCGGGGACAGGGGGTCAGGGCTACACCTTC

clone size: .
D gene: .
V gene: TRBV27
J gene: TRBJ2-7
CDR3 protein: CASSEIGTNYEQYF
CDR3 DNA: TGTGCCAGCAGTGAGATCGGCACAAACTACGAGCAGTACTTC

clone size: .
D gene: TRBD2
V gene: TRBV19
J gene: TRBJ2-7
CDR3 protein: CASSSQSGRATEQYF
CDR3 DNA: TGTGCCAGTAGCTCCCAAAGCGGGAGGGCCACCGAGCAGTACTTC

clone size: .
D gene: .
V gene: TRBV19
J gene: TRBJ2-7
CDR3 protein: CASSIPRQPDEQYF
CDR3 DNA: TGTGCCAGTAGTATTCCTCGACAGCCCGATGAGCAGTACTTC

clone size: .
D gene: .
V gene: TRBV10-3
J gene: TRBJ1-5
CDR3 protein: CAISESSFTGRNQPQHF
CDR3 DNA: TGTGCCATCAGTGAGTCGAGCTTTACAGGGCGTAATCAGCCCCAGCATTTT

clone size: once
D gene: .
V gene: TRBV7-6
J gene: TRBJ2-5
CDR3 protein: CASSLPGGDQETQYF
CDR3 DNA: TGTGCCAGCAGCTTACCAGGGGGGGACCAAGAGACCCAGTACTTC

clone size: .
D gene: .
V gene: TRBV5-1
J gene: TRBJ1-5
CDR3 protein: CASSPMGPINQPQHF
CDR3 DNA: TGCGCCAGCAGCCCGATGGGACCGATAAATCAGCCCCAGCATTTT

clone size: once
D gene: .
V gene: TRBV10-3
J gene: TRBJ2-4
CDR3 protein: CAISRSESENIQYF
CDR3 DNA: TGTGCCATCAGTAGATCGGAGTCGGAGAACATTCAGTACTTC

clone size: .
D gene: .
V gene: TRBV11-2
J gene: TRBJ2-7
CDR3 protein: CASSFQRGQGYSYEQYF
CDR3 DNA: TGTGCCAGCAGCTTTCAACGTGGGCAGGGATACTCCTACGAGCAGTACTTC

clone size: .
D gene: .
V gene: TRBV6-1
J gene: TRBJ1-2
CDR3 protein: CASSEPQGYGYTF
CDR3 DNA: TGTGCCAGCAGTGAACCGCAGGGGTATGGCTACACCTTC

clone size: .
D gene: TRBD1
V gene: TRBV28
J gene: TRBJ1-2
CDR3 protein: CASSLSPGGNYGYTF
CDR3 DNA: TGTGCCAGCAGTTTATCCCCAGGGGGCAACTATGGCTACACCTTC

clone size: once
D gene: .
V gene: TRBV28
J gene: TRBJ2-1
CDR3 protein: CASSFGGPLYNEQFF
CDR3 DNA: TGTGCCAGCAGTTTCGGTGGGCCCCTTTACAATGAGCAGTTCTTC

clone size: .
D gene: .
V gene: TRBV28
J gene: TRBJ2-3
CDR3 protein: CASSQRVHTQYF
CDR3 DNA: TGTGCCAGCAGTCAAAGGGTTCATACGCAGTATTTT

clone size: .
D gene: TRBD1
V gene: TRBV5-1
J gene: TRBJ1-1
CDR3 protein: CASSLAGQGSEAFF
CDR3 DNA: TGCGCCAGCAGCTTGGCGGGACAGGGTTCCGAAGCTTTCTTT

clone size: .
D gene: TRBD2
V gene: TRBV14
J gene: TRBJ2-5
CDR3 protein: CASSHLRYSGNQETQYF
CDR3 DNA: TGTGCCAGCAGCCATCTACGATATAGCGGGAACCAAGAGACCCAGTACTTC

clone size: .
D gene: .
V gene: TRBV28
J gene: TRBJ2-7
CDR3 protein: CASSTDSYEQYF
CDR3 DNA: TGTGCCAGCAGTACGGACAGTTACGAGCAGTACTTC

clone size: .
D gene: TRBD2
V gene: TRBV28
J gene: TRBJ2-1
CDR3 protein: CASSAMGLGSGSEQFF
CDR3 DNA: TGTGCCAGCAGTGCGATGGGGCTCGGTAGCGGGAGTGAGCAGTTCTTC

clone size: .
D gene: .
V gene: TRBV7-8
J gene: TRBJ2-7
CDR3 protein: CASSLGSHPLHEQYF
CDR3 DNA: TGTGCCAGCAGCTTGGGGAGCCACCCCTTACACGAGCAGTACTTC

clone size: .
D gene: .
V gene: TRBV18
J gene: TRBJ2-7
CDR3 protein: CASSPNRNSYEQYF
CDR3 DNA: TGTGCCAGCTCACCTAACAGAAACTCCTACGAGCAGTACTTC

clone size: .
D gene: TRBD2
V gene: TRBV15
J gene: TRBJ2-1
CDR3 protein: CATSLKLADPNEQFF
CDR3 DNA: TGTGCCACCAGTTTGAAACTAGCGGACCCCAATGAGCAGTTCTTC

clone size: .
D gene: .
V gene: TRBV28
J gene: TRBJ2-1
CDR3 protein: CASSFGGREQFF
CDR3 DNA: TGTGCCAGCAGTTTTGGAGGCAGAGAGCAGTTCTTC

clone size: .
D gene: .
V gene: TRBV7-8
J gene: TRBJ1-1
CDR3 protein: CASSPSGHLNTEAFF
CDR3 DNA: TGTGCCAGCAGCCCCTCCGGACACCTGAACACTGAAGCTTTCTTT

clone size: .
D gene: .
V gene: TRBV5-1
J gene: TRBJ1-1
CDR3 protein: CASSFGNPTPEAFF
CDR3 DNA: TGCGCCAGCAGCTTTGGGAACCCCACTCCTGAAGCTTTCTTT